The 23 T cell receptor beta chains reported below all come from one sample, sequenced in a study of post-analysis software for immune sequencing data. These TCRs are of unknown antigen specificity. Prepared libraries of TCR beta cDNA carried unique molecular identifiers. TCRdb recomputed calls from the PCR reads with MiXCR, one row per CDR3 protein. The sample lists roughly 730,000 distinct CDR3 sequences; around 27% were seen once. Study results and limitations: In patients, roughly five TRBV segments were more frequent than in controls, with TRBV5-6, TRBV5-1 and TRBV20-1 among them.

Sequences were obtained from blood. These TCRs come from a girl aged 10-17 years with multiple sclerosis.

Comments on this clonotype: The junction shows a germline mismatch at one end, possibly a read error. V and J are TRBV11-2 and TRBJ1-2; 10 nucleotides line up with TRBD1. The length of the CDR3 is 16 residues. CDR1 SGHAT and CDR2 FQNNGV come from the germline V gene. DNA for the CDR3: TGTGCCAGCAGCCACCCGACAGGGGGCTACAACTATAGCTACACCTTC. Its translation: CASSHPTGGYNYSYTF.

This clonotype was observed a few times. The chain joins TRBV7-2 to TRBJ2-7, with D unresolved. CDR1 SGHTA and CDR2 FQGNSA come from the germline V gene. The CDR3 runs 13 residues. Trimming pared 6 bases from V and 4 bases from J, leaving 13 bases between. This CDR3 is CASSYGPLYEQYF. The CDR3 DNA follows: TGTGCCAGCAGTTACGGGCCACTATACGAGCAGTACTTC.

This clonotype was recorded a few times. The chain carries TRBV20-1 and TRBJ2-4; 9 nucleotides align to TRBD1. V shed 0 bases, J shed 7 bases, and the junction held 4 bases outside the gene matches. Per germline, CDR1 DFQATT and CDR2 SNEGSKA (reference sequence). The CDR3 covers 14 residues. The CDR3 sequence: CSAREQGATNIQYF. The CDR3 DNA is TGCAGTGCTAGAGAACAGGGGGCCACGAACATTCAGTACTTC.

This clonotype was recorded a few times. The chain carries TRBV5-1 and TRBJ2-3, with 9 nucleotides matching TRBD1. The CDR3 consists of 15 residues. V was clipped by 6 bases and J by 6 bases; unmatched bases: 11. Germline V gives CDR1 SGHRS, CDR2 YFSETQ. The CDR3 bases are TGCGCCAGCACCGATCTGGACAGGGGAAAGGATACGCAGTATTTT. Translated: CASTDLDRGKDTQYF.

The CDR3 DNA reads as TGTGCCAGCAGCAAATATTGGACTACCAACCACAATGAGCAGTTCTTC. This gives the protein CASSKYWTTNHNEQFF. The V call is TRBV21-1, the J call TRBJ2-1; the table calls TRBD2, which could not be checked here. TRBV21-1 is classified as a pseudogene. This CDR3 is built from 16 residues.

The chain has TRBV27 and TRBJ2-1, with D maybe TRBD2 (5 bases). The CDR3 is 12 amino acids. Trimming stripped 3 bases from V and 8 bases from J, with 8 bases between. Germline V gives CDR1 MNHEY, CDR2 SMNVEV (reference sequence). The CDR3 DNA follows: TGTGCCAGCAGTTTTCCCGGGGATGAGCAGTTCTTC. The encoded protein is CASSFPGDEQFF.

The V call is TRBV7-2, the J call TRBJ2-1; TRBD1 aligns across 7 bases. Per germline, CDR1 SGHTA and CDR2 FQGNSA. The CDR3 is 15 amino acids. V lost 6 bases and J lost 5; bases outside the gene matches: 10. CDR3 DNA: TGTGCCAGCAGGCCGGGGACAGCTCGGGACAATGAGCAGTTCTTC. This translates into CASRPGTARDNEQFF.

This clonotype was counted between two and nine times. The chain carries TRBV4-3 and TRBJ2-7, with 9 bases aligning to TRBD1. Trimming took 4 bases from V and 5 from J; bases not matched to a gene: 6. The CDR3 covers 14 residues. CDR1 is LGHNA, CDR2 YSLEER, per germline. The DNA of the CDR3 is TGCGCCAGCAGCCTTGAACAGGGGGCCCACGAGCAGTACTTC. Residues: CASSLEQGAHEQYF.

The chain combines TRBV6-5 with TRBJ2-1, with 11 bases that match TRBD2. The CDR3 contains 15 residues. CDR1 is MNHEY and CDR2 is SVGAGI in the germline V gene. With 6 bases clipped from V and 3 bases from J, the junction kept 4 bases outside the gene matches. CDR3 protein: CASRRLAGNYNEQFF. CDR3 bases: TGTGCCAGCAGGAGACTAGCGGGAAACTACAATGAGCAGTTCTTC.

Ten or more counts support this clonotype. The chain combines TRBV15 with TRBJ2-7, with D perhaps matching TRBD1 (5 bases). The CDR3 consists of 15 residues. V gave up 2 bases and J gave up 2 bases, with 13 bases separating them. Per germline, CDR1 LNHNV and CDR2 YYDKDF (reference sequence). The CDR3 nucleotides read TGTGCCACCAGCAGAAGTAGACAGCGTACCTACGAGCAGTACTTC. Residues: CATSRSRQRTYEQYF.

This clonotype has more than one count but fewer than ten. The chain employs TRBV25-1 and TRBJ1-4, with 9 bases lining up with TRBD1. Unmatched junction bases numbered 1, after V lost 0 bases and J lost 5 bases. The CDR3 sequence is 15 residues long. Germline V gene data show CDR1 as MGHDK and CDR2 as SYGVNS. CDR3 protein: CASSEYGQGNEKLFF. Written as DNA, the CDR3 is TGTGCCAGCAGTGAATACGGACAGGGGAATGAAAAACTGTTTTTT.

This clonotype was observed many times. The chain employs TRBV29-1 and TRBJ2-1, with 7 nucleotides matching TRBD2. Per the germline V gene, CDR1 is SQVTM and CDR2 is ANQGSEA. V dropped 6 bases and J dropped 6; count of bases not matched to a gene: 14. The CDR3 length is 15 residues. The CDR3 bases are TGCAGCGTCCAACCTAGCGGAGTCCTGAGCAATGAGCAGTTCTTC. Encoded protein: CSVQPSGVLSNEQFF.

This clonotype was counted a few times. The chain combines TRBV9 with TRBJ2-4, with D uncertain. Judging by the DNA end, TRBJ2-7 fits better; the J call may be wrong. CDR1 is SGDLS and CDR2 is YYNGEE in the germline V gene. This CDR3 is 14 amino acids long. CDR3 residues: CASSVEQPPGEQYF. CDR3 DNA: TGTGCCAGCAGCGTAGAACAACCCCCGGGCGAGCAGTACTTC.

This clonotype was recorded once. The chain employs TRBV4-1 and TRBJ2-7, with D possibly TRBD2 on 6 matching bases. The V end lost 1 base, the J end lost 6 bases, and 13 bases lay between the germline ends. In germline, CDR1 is MGHRA, CDR2 YSYEKL. This CDR3 is 14 amino acids long. The CDR3 here is CASSQGVRGGEQYF. As DNA, the CDR3 is TGCGCCAGCAGCCAAGGCGTCCGGGGAGGCGAGCAGTACTTC.

The chain recombines TRBV20-1 with TRBJ1-1; 7 positions match TRBD1. V dropped 3 bases and J dropped 4; count of bases not matched to a gene: 8. The CDR3 has 14 residues. Per the germline V gene, CDR1 is DFQATT and CDR2 is SNEGSKA (reference sequence). CDR3 nucleotide sequence: TGCAGTGCTAGTCACACAGGGGATCCCACTGAAGCTTTCTTT. It specifies CSASHTGDPTEAFF.

Only a few counts were recorded for this clonotype. The chain combines TRBV20-1 with TRBJ2-1, with a weak D call TRBD1 (5 bases). This CDR3 spans 14 amino acids. V lost 3 bases to trimming and J lost 5 bases, with 14 bases between them. Germline-derived CDR1 and CDR2 are DFQATT and SNEGSKA (reference sequence). CDR3 nucleotides: TGCAGTGCTAGGGGGCAGGGTAGGGACAATGAGCAGTTCTTC. It specifies CSARGQGRDNEQFF.

The chain combines TRBV7-9 with TRBJ2-7; D assignment may be TRBD1 or TRBD2 (5 bases each). Looked up from germline, CDR1 is SEHNR and CDR2 is FQNEAQ (reference sequence). The CDR3 extends over 14 amino acids. V lost 5 bases, J lost 3 bases, and 14 bases lay in between. This CDR3 is CASSPSSGRYEQYF. DNA of the CDR3: TGTGCCAGCAGCCCCTCGTCGGGGCGCTACGAGCAGTACTTC.

V is TRBV19 and J is TRBJ2-7; TRBD1 agrees at 11 bases. The CDR3 runs 14 residues. V shed 6 bases, J shed 2 bases, and the junction held 3 bases outside the gene matches. Germline V CDR1 and CDR2: LNHDA, SQIVND (reference sequence). This CDR3 is CASRMGQGAYEQYF. CDR3 nucleotides: TGTGCCAGTAGGATGGGACAGGGGGCCTACGAGCAGTACTTC.

The table lists this clonotype with a few counts. Germline and junction disagree at one end, which may indicate a read error. The V call is TRBV15, the J call TRBJ2-1, with 7 bases fitting TRBD2. Germline values: CDR1 LNHNV, CDR2 YYDKDF (reference sequence). The CDR3 loop spans 12 amino acids. The CDR3 reads CAASPGRDEQFF. Written as DNA, the CDR3 is TGTGCCGCCAGCCCAGGGAGGGATGAGCAGTTCTTC. Full variable domain (rest looked up from reference TRBV15 and TRBJ2-1): DAMVIQNPRYQVTQFGKPVTLSCSQTLNHNVMYWYQQKSSQAPKLLFHYYDKDFNNEADTPDNFQSRRPNTSFCFLDIRSPGLGDTAMYLCAASPGRDEQFFGPGTRLTVL.

This clonotype was observed a handful of times. The J gene is TRBJ1-5, the V gene TRBV24-1, with a tentative D call TRBD1 (5 bases). Trimming shortened V by 2 bases and J by 4 bases, and 8 bases separated the two germline ends. CDR1 and CDR2 from the germline V gene are KGHDR and SFDVKD. The CDR3 runs to 14 residues. The CDR3 bases are TGTGCCACCAGTGATTCCCCAGGGAATCAGCCCCAGCATTTT. This codes for CATSDSPGNQPQHF.

This clonotype was counted a few times. The chain carries TRBV5-6 and TRBJ2-7, with D possibly being TRBD2 (5 bases). V lost 4 bases, J lost 6 bases, and 20 bases lay in between. This CDR3 region has 15 residues. Germline V gene lookup returns CDR1 SGHDT and CDR2 YYEEEE. This CDR3 reads CASSPGWVGMGEQYF. Written as DNA, the CDR3 is TGTGCCAGCAGCCCCGGATGGGTCGGGATGGGCGAGCAGTACTTC.

The rearrangement joins TRBV5-1 to TRBJ2-3; the D gene is possibly TRBD1 (6 bases). This CDR3 contains 15 residues. Germline V gene sequence: CDR1 SGHRS, CDR2 YFSETQ. V was trimmed by 4 bases and J by 5 bases, leaving 17 bases between them. Written as DNA, the CDR3 is TGCGCCAGCAGCGCACCCGGGGACACTCGAGATACGCAGTATTTT. Translated, it gives CASSAPGDTRDTQYF.

Details on this clonotype: At one end, the junction sequence differs from germline, possibly due to a read error. V is TRBV7-2 and J is TRBJ1-3; D is possibly TRBD1 (6 bases). Germline V CDR1 and CDR2: SGHTA, FQGNSA. The CDR3 length is 15 residues. Written as DNA, the CDR3 is TGTGCCAGCGGCTTAGGGGGGAGCTCTGGAAACACCATATATTTT. As protein: CASGLGGSSGNTIYF.